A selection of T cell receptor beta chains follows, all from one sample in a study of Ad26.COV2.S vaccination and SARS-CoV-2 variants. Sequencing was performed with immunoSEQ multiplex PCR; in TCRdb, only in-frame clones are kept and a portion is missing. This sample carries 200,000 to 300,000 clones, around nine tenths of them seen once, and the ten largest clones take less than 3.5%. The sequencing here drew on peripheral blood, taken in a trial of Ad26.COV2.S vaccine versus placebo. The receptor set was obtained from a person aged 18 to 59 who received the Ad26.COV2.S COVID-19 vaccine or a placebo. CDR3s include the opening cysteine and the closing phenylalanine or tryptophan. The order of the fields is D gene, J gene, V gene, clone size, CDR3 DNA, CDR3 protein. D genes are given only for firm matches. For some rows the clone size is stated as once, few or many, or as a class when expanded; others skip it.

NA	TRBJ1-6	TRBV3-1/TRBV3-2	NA	TGTGCCAGCAGCCAAGAGGGAACGTCACTCAATTCACCCCTCCACTTT	CASSQEGTSLNSPLHF
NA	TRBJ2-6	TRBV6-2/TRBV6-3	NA	TGTGCCAGCAGTGAGCTTACAGGGAAGGGGGCCAACGTCCTGACTTTC	CASSELTGKGANVLTF
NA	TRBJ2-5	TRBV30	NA	TGTGCCTGGGGACTTTCACGAGAGACCCAGTACTTC	CAWGLSRETQYF
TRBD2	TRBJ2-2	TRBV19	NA	TGTGCCAGTAGTGCCCACTCTAGCGGGAGCTCCACCGGGGAGCTGTTTTTT	CASSAHSSGSSTGELFF
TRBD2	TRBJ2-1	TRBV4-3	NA	TGCGCCAGCAGCCAAGAAAGCGGGGGGTCAACAATGAGGCAGTTCTTC	CASSQESGGSTMRQFF
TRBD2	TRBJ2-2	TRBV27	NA	TGTGCCAGCAGTTTATTCGGGGGGGGCACAAACACCGGGGAGCTGTTTTTT	CASSLFGGGTNTGELFF
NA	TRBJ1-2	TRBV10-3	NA	TGTGCCATCAGTCCAGGGGCCGCCTACACCTTC	CAISPGAAYTF
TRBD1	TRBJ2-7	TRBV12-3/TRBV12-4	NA	TGTGCCAGCAGTCCGACAGGGAGAAACGAGCAGTACTTC	CASSPTGRNEQYF
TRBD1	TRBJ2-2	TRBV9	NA	TGTGCCAGCAGCGTAGGTCAGGGGGCGGTCGGGGAGCTGTTTTTT	CASSVGQGAVGELFF
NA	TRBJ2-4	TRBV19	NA	TGTGCCAGTAGCCCAGGACTCTTACTAGCCAAAAACATTCAGTACTTC	CASSPGLLLAKNIQYF
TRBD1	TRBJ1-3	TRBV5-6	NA	TGTGCCAGCAGCTTGGTACAGGGGGGAGGAAACACCATATATTTT	CASSLVQGGGNTIYF
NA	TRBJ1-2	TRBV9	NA	TGTGCCAGCAGCGTAGGAACGGGAGATGACTATGGCTACACCTTC	CASSVGTGDDYGYTF
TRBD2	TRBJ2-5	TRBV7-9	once	TGTGCCAGCAGCTCGCTAGCGGGAGCCTCGGAGACCCAGTACTTC	CASSSLAGASETQYF
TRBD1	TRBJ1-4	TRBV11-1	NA	TGTGCCAGCAGCTTCACCGGGACAGGCAGAGGAAAACTGTTTTTT	CASSFTGTGRGKLFF
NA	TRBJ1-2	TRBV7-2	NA	TGTGCCAGCAGCTTAGGCGGCGCGTCGGGAGGCTACACCTTC	CASSLGGASGGYTF
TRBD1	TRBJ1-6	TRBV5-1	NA	TGCGCCAGCAGCATTGGCCTCGGACAGGCTTATAATTCACCCCTCCACTTT	CASSIGLGQAYNSPLHF
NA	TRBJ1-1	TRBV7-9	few	TGTGCCAGCAACGCGGCAGGGCGGGTCGGGGTGATGAACACTGAAGCTTTCTTT	CASNAAGRVGVMNTEAFF
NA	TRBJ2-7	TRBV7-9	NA	TGTGCCAGCAGCTCGTACGATACCTACGAGCAGTACTTC	CASSSYDTYEQYF
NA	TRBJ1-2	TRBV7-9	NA	TGTGCCAGCAGCCCGACAGGTCATGGCTACACCTTC	CASSPTGHGYTF
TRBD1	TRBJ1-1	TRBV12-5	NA	TGTGCTAGTGGTTTGGTAAAAGGGGGCCTTGGAAACACTGAAGCTTTCTTT	CASGLVKGGLGNTEAFF
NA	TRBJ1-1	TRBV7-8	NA	TGTGCCAGCAGCTTCGGCCTAGACAGGAACACTGAAGCTTTCTTT	CASSFGLDRNTEAFF
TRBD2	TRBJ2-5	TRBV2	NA	TGTGCCAGCAGTGAAGTCGGTGGCAGGCTAGCGGGAATTATGAAGACCCAGTACTTC	CASSEVGGRLAGIMKTQYF
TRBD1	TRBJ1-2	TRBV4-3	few	TGCGCCAGCAGCCAAGCTCAGGGGGCTGGCTATGGCTACACCTTC	CASSQAQGAGYGYTF
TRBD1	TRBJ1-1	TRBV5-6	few	TGTGCCAGCAGCTTGAGGGGACAGGGTTGGGACACTGAAGCTTTCTTT	CASSLRGQGWDTEAFF
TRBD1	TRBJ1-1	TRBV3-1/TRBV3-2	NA	TGTGCCAGCAGCCCCCAGCGGACAGGCGGAACCACTGAAGCTTTCTTT	CASSPQRTGGTTEAFF
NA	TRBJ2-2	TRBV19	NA	TGTGCCAGTAGTATGAAGGGACTGAACACCGGGGAGCTGTTTTTT	CASSMKGLNTGELFF
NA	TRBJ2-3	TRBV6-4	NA	TGTGCCAGCAGTGAGGGAACTGAACACACAGATACGCAGTATTTT	CASSEGTEHTDTQYF
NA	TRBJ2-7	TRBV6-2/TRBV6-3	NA	TGTGCCAGCAGCTTCCCTACCGAGCAGTACTTC	CASSFPTEQYF
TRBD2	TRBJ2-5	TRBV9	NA	TGTGCCAGCAGCGTTAGCGGGGCCGAAGAGACCCAGTACTTC	CASSVSGAEETQYF
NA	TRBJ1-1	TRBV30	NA	TGTGCCTGGAGTGTACAGGAGAACACTGAAGCTTTCTTT	CAWSVQENTEAFF
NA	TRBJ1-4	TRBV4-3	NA	TGCGCCAGCAGCCAAGAAGGGTGGGGGTCTAATGAAAAACTGTTTTTT	CASSQEGWGSNEKLFF
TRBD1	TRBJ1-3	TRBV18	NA	TGTGCCAGCTCACCGGGACAGGGGCCAGGAAACACCATATATTTT	CASSPGQGPGNTIYF
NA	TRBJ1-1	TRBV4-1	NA	TGCGCCAGCAGCCAAGTGAACACTGAAGCTTTCTTT	CASSQVNTEAFF
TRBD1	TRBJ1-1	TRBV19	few	TGTGCCAGTAAGTCAGGTTATTGGGACAGCATGAACACTGAAGCTTTCTTT	CASKSGYWDSMNTEAFF
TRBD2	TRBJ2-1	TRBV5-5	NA	TGTGCCAGCAGCTCCCTGACTAGCGGCTCCTACAATGAGCAGTTCTTC	CASSSLTSGSYNEQFF
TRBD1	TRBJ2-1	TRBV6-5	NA	TGTGCCAGCAGATGGGACAGCTCCTACAATGAGCAGTTCTTC	CASRWDSSYNEQFF
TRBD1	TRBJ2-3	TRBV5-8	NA	TGTGCCAGCAGCTCCGCTCGACGAGGGACAGGAGATACGCAGTATTTT	CASSSARRGTGDTQYF
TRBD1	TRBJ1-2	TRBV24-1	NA	TGTGCCACCAGTGATTGGACAGGGGGCTCCTATGGCTACACCTTC	CATSDWTGGSYGYTF
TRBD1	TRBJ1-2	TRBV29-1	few	TGCAGCGTTGATCCCGAATCGACAGGGATTCTTGACGGCTACACCTTC	CSVDPESTGILDGYTF
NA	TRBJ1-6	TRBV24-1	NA	TGTGCCACCAGGACGGCGGAAGGGTCACCCCTCCACTTT	CATRTAEGSPLHF
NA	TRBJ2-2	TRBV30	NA	TGTGCCTGGAGTGTACTAGATGCCGGGGAGCTGTTTTTT	CAWSVLDAGELFF
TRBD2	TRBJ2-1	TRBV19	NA	TGTGCCAGTAGTGGGACTAGCGGGGGGAATGAGCAGTTCTTC	CASSGTSGGNEQFF
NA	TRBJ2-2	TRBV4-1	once	TGCGCCAGCAGCCAAGCCCGTGGCACCGGGGAGCTGTTTTTT	CASSQARGTGELFF
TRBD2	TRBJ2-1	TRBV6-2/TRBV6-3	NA	TGTGCCAGCAGTTACTCCGGGACTAGCGAACCCAATGAGCAGTTCTTC	CASSYSGTSEPNEQFF
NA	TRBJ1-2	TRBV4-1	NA	TGCGCCAGCAGGCTTACACCCGGGCCCGATCCAGGTGGCTACACCTTC	CASRLTPGPDPGGYTF
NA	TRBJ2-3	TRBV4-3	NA	TGCGCCAGCAGCCAATATAGCGAAGATACGCAGTATTTT	CASSQYSEDTQYF
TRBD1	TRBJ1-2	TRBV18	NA	TGTGCCAGCTCACCACTGTCAATCGAGGGGGCCGTGCAGGGCTACACCTTC	CASSPLSIEGAVQGYTF
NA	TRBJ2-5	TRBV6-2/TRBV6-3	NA	TGTGCCAGCAGTTACTCGTGGGGCCAAGAGACCCAGTACTTC	CASSYSWGQETQYF
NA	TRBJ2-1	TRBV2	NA	TGTGCCAGCAGGCCAGGGGGGCGTACCTACAATGAGCAGTTCTTC	CASRPGGRTYNEQFF
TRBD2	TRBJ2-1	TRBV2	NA	TGTGCCAGCAGTGAATGGGGGGGTAGCTCCTACAATGAGCAGTTCTTC	CASSEWGGSSYNEQFF
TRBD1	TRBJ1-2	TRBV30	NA	TGTGCCTGGAGGCGCAGGGGGGACTATGGCTACACCTTC	CAWRRRGDYGYTF
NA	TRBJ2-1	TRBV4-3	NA	TGCGCCAGCAGCCAAGATTCTTGGCGGCAGGGTAGCTACAATGAGCAGTTCTTC	CASSQDSWRQGSYNEQFF